The sequence of this T cell receptor (beta chain) was determined in a study of T cell responses to AZD1222 COVID-19 vaccine (dated by TCRdb to about 2021). About the study as a whole: TCR sequencing covered 230 to 250 trial participants: about 210 given two doses of AZD1222 and about 26 given two doses of MenACWY control vaccine. Trial participants were enrolled by age into 18-55, 56-69 and 70-plus year subgroups, with about 150, 28 and 57 TCR-sequenced participants respectively.

What this sample's time point label stands for: about 28 days (+/-7) after the second vaccine dose. AZD1222 recipients given second doses at about 4 weeks or at about 12 weeks were pooled, since spike-specific TCR depth and breadth were not found to differ between the two schedules. Vaccinee samples were obtained from the UK trials COV001 and COV002, which included a single-blind randomized controlled phase 2/3 trial of AZD1222 (ChAdOx1 nCoV-19) in healthy adults. For TCRbeta chain sequencing, PBMC samples from trial participants were taken at day 0 and at day 28 after the second dose. The CDR3 regions of human TCRbeta chains were analyzed by immunosequencing. The paper's processing steps were these. TCRs in the repertoires were matched against a reference library of SARS-CoV-2-specific TCRs that had been generated with the MIRA antigen-specificity platform. Breadth meant the fraction of unique TCRs that were SARS-CoV-2-associated, whereas depth meant the fraction of total T cells that were SARS-CoV-2-associated. Using the MIRA data, each spike-specific TCR was assigned both to the spike region to which the TCR was reactive and to a CD4 or CD8 class. Log10-transformed breadth and depth values were compared by one-way ANOVA with Sidak's multiple comparisons tests. What TCRdb holds here is the immuneACCESS table cut down to in-frame rearrangements. Part of the clones is not present; checked against another copy, under half of the missing clones reflect an unresolved V gene, and the others are unexplained. V and J calls plus clone size are reproduced from that table; the DNA served to infer D and trimming. The sample contains under 150,000 clones, 88% of them found a single time. Less than 6.5% of the sample comes from the top ten.

As concerns this clone: The specificity of this receptor is unknown. No quality values exist for individual bases; no much larger clone is one base distant.

The CDR3 covers 13 residues, taking in both the cysteine and the phenylalanine. Of the read, only the CDR3 DNA is kept; its 39 bases are in frame from base 1. The germline V gene encodes CDR1 WNHNN and CDR2 SYGVQD (reference sequence). V drops 5 bases and J drops 1 base, leaving 8 bases in between. Here is what the overall study found, with its caveats: Conclusions about previously exposed vaccinees are limited because only a handful of AZD1222 recipients were SARS-CoV-2 seropositive at baseline. Because no samples from the day 14 peak response were available, repertoires could be characterized only after the peak T cell response. In the small 56-69-year group, the increase in depth fell short of significance, most likely because of low power. The whole spike protein was spanned by vaccine-associated CD4 TCRs, and dominant responses were seen in regions 160-218 and 743-854. Participants were mostly white British and included more females than males, and it was suggested by the authors that clonal diversity may have been underestimated. Reportedly, close to half of the unique spike-specific TCRs recognized epitopes lying outside the regions that are mutated in the B.1.351 and B.1.1.7 variants. A significant rise in spike-specific TCR breadth and depth was observed after two AZD1222 doses relative to day 0 and relative to MenACWY recipients.

The TCR comes from an adult who received the AZD1222 COVID-19 vaccine. The chain couples TRBV10-1 to TRBJ1-1; TRBD1 might be the D gene, on 6 matching bases. Sequencing used peripheral blood, obtained 28 days after the second AZD1222 dose. CDR3 reads: CASSRDTNTEAFF. The nucleotide sequence is given as TGCGCCAGCAGTAGGGACACGAACACTGAAGCTTTCTTT.